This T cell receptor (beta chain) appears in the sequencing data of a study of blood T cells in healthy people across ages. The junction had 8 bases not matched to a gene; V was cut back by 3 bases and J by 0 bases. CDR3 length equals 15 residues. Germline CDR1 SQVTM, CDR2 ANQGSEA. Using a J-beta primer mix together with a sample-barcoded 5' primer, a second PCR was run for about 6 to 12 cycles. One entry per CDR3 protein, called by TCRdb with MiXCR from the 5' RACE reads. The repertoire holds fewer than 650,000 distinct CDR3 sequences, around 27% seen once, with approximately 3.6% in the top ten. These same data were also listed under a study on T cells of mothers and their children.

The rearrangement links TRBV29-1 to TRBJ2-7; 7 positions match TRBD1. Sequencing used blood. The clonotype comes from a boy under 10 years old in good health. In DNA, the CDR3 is TGCAGCGTTGAGGGGACAGAGGTGAGCTCCTACGAGCAGTACTTC. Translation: CSVEGTEVSSYEQYF.